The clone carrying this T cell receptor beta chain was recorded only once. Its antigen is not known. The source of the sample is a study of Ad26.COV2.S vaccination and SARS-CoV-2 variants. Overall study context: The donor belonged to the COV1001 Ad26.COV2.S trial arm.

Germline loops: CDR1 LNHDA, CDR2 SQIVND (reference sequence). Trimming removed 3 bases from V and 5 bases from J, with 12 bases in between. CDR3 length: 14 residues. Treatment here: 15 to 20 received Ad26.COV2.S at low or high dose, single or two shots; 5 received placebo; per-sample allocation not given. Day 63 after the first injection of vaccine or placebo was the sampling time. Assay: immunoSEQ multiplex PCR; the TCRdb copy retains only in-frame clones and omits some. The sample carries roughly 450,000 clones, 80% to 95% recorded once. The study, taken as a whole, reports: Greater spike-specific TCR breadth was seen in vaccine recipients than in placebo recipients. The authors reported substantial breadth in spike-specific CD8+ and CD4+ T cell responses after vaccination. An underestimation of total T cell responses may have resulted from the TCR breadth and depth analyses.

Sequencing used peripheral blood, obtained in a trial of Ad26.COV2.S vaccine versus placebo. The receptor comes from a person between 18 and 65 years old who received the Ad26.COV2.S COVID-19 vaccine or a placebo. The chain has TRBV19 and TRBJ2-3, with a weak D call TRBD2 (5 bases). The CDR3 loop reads CASSILGIGDTQYF. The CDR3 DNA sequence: TGTGCCAGTAGTATCCTCGGGATAGGAGATACGCAGTATTTT. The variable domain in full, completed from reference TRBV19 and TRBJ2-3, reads DGGITQSPKYLFRKEGQNVTLSCEQNLNHDAMYWYRQDPGQGLRLIYYSQIVNDFQKGDIAEGYSVSREKKESFPLTVTSAQKNPTAFYLCASSILGIGDTQYFGPGTRLTVL.